This T cell receptor (beta chain) stems from a study of vaccination effects on CD4 cells after COVID-19 (dated by TCRdb to 2022 to 2024). Regarding the research as a whole: Two doses of either the BNT162b2 or the mRNA-1273 mRNA SARS-CoV-2 vaccine were administered to participants. SARS-CoV-2 spike-specific CD4+ TCR repertoires from before and after mRNA vaccination were compared in COVID-19 convalescent patients and in infection-naive vaccine recipients. Altogether, over 9 COVID-19 convalescent patients and several SARS-CoV-2-naive healthy vaccine recipients made up the full study. Cultures from other donors in the study were sequenced using the Oncomine TCR Beta short-read assay on an Illumina iSeq 100.

On this clone: It lacks a known antigen. Per-nucleotide qualities are absent, and no much larger clonotype sits a single base away.

The method behind the library was the immunoSEQ multiplex PCR assay. DNA from the CD4+ T cells that had been cultured and isolated underwent TCR beta CDR3 sequencing. The paper's processing steps were these. Non-productive TCR sequences were removed and reads were trimmed to the CDR3 region, keeping CDR3s of at least 7 amino acids. The MANAFEST web app was used to identify antigen-specific clonotypes by comparing expansion in peptide wells with expansion in reference cultures. For clones to be considered positive, expansion at FDR<0.05 versus reference and all other wells, an odds ratio above 5, and a frequency above 0.1% in two replicate wells were required. A clonotype was defined as cross-reactive if the clonotype was significantly expanded both in SARS-CoV-2 spike wells and in at least one common cold coronavirus spike condition. CDR3 similarity was assessed by Levenshtein distance using the stringdist R package, and unrooted trees were constructed with ape in R 3.6.1. What TCRdb holds here is the immuneACCESS table cut down to in-frame rearrangements. Part of the clones is not present; checked against another copy, under half of the missing clones reflect an unresolved V gene, and the others are unexplained. That table furnishes V, J and clone size, whereas the DNA furnished D and trimming. This sample holds 35,000 to 45,000 clones; less than 70% were observed only once. The ten top clones hold about 15% of the sample.

Relative to germline, V is 5 bases shorter and J is 0 bases shorter, with 14 bases between their ends. The CDR3, from cysteine to phenylalanine, totals 15 residues. The DNA shown is the 45-base CDR3, in frame from base 1. The germline V gene (reference sequence) specifies LNHDA as CDR1 and SQIVND as CDR2. Results and caveats for the whole study, not just this receptor: The study was limited by a small number of convalescent patients, and early post-infection timepoints were lacking. In healthy vaccine recipients, vaccine-induced clones were almost all SARS-CoV-2 mono-reactive, with only 1 of 255 cross-reactive with common cold coronaviruses. Both infection-induced and vaccine-induced clones contracted markedly at late post-vaccination timepoints, which is consistent with waning T cell responses.

In the ViraFEST assay, PBMC were stimulated with viral peptide pools, and TCR sequencing was then used to find antigen-specific CD4+ T cell clonotypes based on their expansion. After less than 13 days of culture, CD4+ T cells were isolated with the EasySep CD4+ T cell isolation kit. Negative nucleocapsid antibody results before and after vaccination confirmed that the healthy vaccine recipients had no prior SARS-CoV-2 infection. Each well held 1.5 million to 2 million PBMC cultured in IMDM containing around 5% human AB serum, 8.5 to 10 IU/ml IL-2 and gentamicin, along with approximately 10 ug/ml peptides. On days 3 and 7, half of the culture medium was replaced with fresh IL-2-containing medium. Unless noted otherwise, every peptide stimulation condition was cultured in triplicate wells. PBMC were separated from whole blood using Ficoll-Paque Plus gradient centrifugation and were then either cryopreserved at -140C or used fresh. The overlapping peptide pools covered the spike proteins of SARS-CoV-2 and of the common cold coronaviruses HCoV-NL63, HCoV-OC43 and HCoV-229E. Genomic DNA was extracted from cultured CD4+ T cells with the QIAamp micro DNA kit.

This material consisted of CD4+ T cells from PBMCs cultured with HCoV-OC43 spike peptides, taken before COVID-19 vaccination. Interpreted using the paper, the cell subset or site label stands for: HCoV-OC43 spike overlapping peptide pool stimulation. This receptor was identified in a human donor who received a COVID-19 vaccine. Rearrangement joined TRBV19 to TRBJ2-7, with no reliable assignment of the D segment. The base sequence is TGTGCCAGTAGTCCCCTCCCGGCAGGCTCCTACGAGCAGTACTTC. Translated, it reads CASSPLPAGSYEQYF.